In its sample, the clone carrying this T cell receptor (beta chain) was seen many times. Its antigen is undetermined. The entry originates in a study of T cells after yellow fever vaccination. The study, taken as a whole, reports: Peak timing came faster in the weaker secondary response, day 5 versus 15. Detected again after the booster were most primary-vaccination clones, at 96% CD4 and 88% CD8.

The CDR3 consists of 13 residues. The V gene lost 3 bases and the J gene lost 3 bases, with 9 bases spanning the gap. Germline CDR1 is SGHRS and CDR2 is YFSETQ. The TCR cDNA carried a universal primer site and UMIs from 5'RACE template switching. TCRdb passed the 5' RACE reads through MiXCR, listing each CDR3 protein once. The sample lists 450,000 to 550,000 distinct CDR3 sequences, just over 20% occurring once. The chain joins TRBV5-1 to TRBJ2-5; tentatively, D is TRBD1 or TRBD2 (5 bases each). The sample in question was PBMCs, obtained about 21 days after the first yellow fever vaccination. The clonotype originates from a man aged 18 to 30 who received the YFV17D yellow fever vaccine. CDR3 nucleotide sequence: TGCGCCAGCAGCTACCAGGGAGAAGAGACCCAGTACTTC. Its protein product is CASSYQGEETQYF.